The 32 T cell receptor beta chains listed next were all sequenced from one sample in a study of control samples from healthy donors and cancer patients. Sequencing was performed with immunoSEQ multiplex PCR; in TCRdb, only in-frame clones are kept and a portion is missing. The top ten hold about 0.73% of the sample, which has some 160,000 clones, around nine tenths seen once. Sequenced: blood. These receptor sequences come from a woman aged 25 to 39 in good health.

The chain links TRBV18 to TRBJ2-1; TRBD1 or TRBD2 may be the D gene (6 bases each). Germline V gene data show CDR1 as KGHSH and CDR2 as LQKENI. V was clipped by 10 bases and J by 5 bases, with 21 bases between them. This CDR3 spans 15 amino acids. CDR3 amino acids: CATTMEGGNDNEQFF. In DNA form, the CDR3 reads TGTGCCACCACAATGGAGGGGGGCAACGACAATGAGCAGTTCTTC.

V and J are TRBV18 and TRBJ2-5; D is possibly TRBD1 (6 bases). The V gene lost 0 bases and the J gene lost 1 base, with 9 bases spanning the gap. The CDR3 contains 15 residues. Germline V lookup: CDR1 KGHSH, CDR2 LQKENI. Written as DNA, the CDR3 is TGTGCCAGCTCACCACCCGGGACAATCCAAGAGACCCAGTACTTC. This gives the protein CASSPPGTIQETQYF.

The chain has TRBV5-4 and TRBJ1-1; no definite D call. Trimming took 2 bases from V and 5 from J, leaving 16 bases between them. The CDR3 consists of 15 residues. Per the germline V gene, CDR1 is SGHNT and CDR2 is YYREEE (reference sequence). CDR3 DNA sequence: TGTGCCAGCAGCTTTGGGCAGCCCTTGGAGACTGAAGCTTTCTTT. Its translation: CASSFGQPLETEAFF. The full variable domain, with the rest looked up from reference TRBV5-4 and TRBJ1-1, is ETGVTQSPTHLIKTRGQQVTLRCSSQSGHNTVSWYQQALGQGPQFIFQYYREEENGRGNFPPRFSGLQFPNYSSELNVNALELDDSALYLCASSFGQPLETEAFFGQGTRLTVV.

In the case of this clone: Other DNA sequences in this sample translate to the same CDR3. The CDR3 nucleotides read TGTGCCAGCAGTCCTTTATACGAGCAGTACTTC. This encodes CASSPLYEQYF. The V gene is TRBV28, the J gene TRBJ2-7; D unclear. V lost 5 bases, J lost 4 bases, and 6 bases lay in between. This CDR3 contains 11 residues. CDR1 and CDR2 (germline): MDHEN, SYDVKM.

The chain uses TRBV27 and TRBJ1-5; 7 bases line up with TRBD1. The germline CDR1 and CDR2 sequences are MNHEY and SMNVEV (reference sequence). V lost 7 bases, J lost 4 bases, and 7 bases stayed unmatched. The CDR3 loop spans 14 amino acids. CDR3 sequence reads: CASMAGGINQPQHF. CDR3 coding DNA: TGTGCCAGCATGGCAGGGGGTATTAATCAGCCCCAGCATTTT.

The CDR3, as DNA: TGTGCCAGCAGCTTGACAGGAACCGACGAGCAGTACTTC. Protein sequence: CASSLTGTDEQYF. The chain carries TRBV5-4 and TRBJ2-7, with a possible D match to TRBD1 (5 bases). Trimming stripped 1 base from V and 5 bases from J, with 10 bases between. This CDR3 spans 13 amino acids. CDR1 and CDR2 from the germline V gene are SGHNT and YYREEE (reference sequence).

The chain employs TRBV3-1 (or the pseudogene TRBV3-2) and TRBJ1-2, with 8 bases aligning to TRBD1. From germline, CDR1 is LGHDT and CDR2 YNNKEL (reference sequence). Trimming removed 0 bases from V and 8 bases from J; junction bases left unmatched: 8. The CDR3 has 15 amino acids. Here the CDR3 reads CASSQDPGTGQGYTF. The CDR3 nucleotides are TGTGCCAGCAGCCAAGACCCCGGGACAGGTCAAGGCTACACCTTC.

Details on this clone: In the same sample, other DNA sequences code for this CDR3. This rearrangement joins TRBV19 to TRBJ2-7, with D possibly being TRBD1 (5 bases). V was trimmed by 3 bases and J by 2 bases, leaving 8 bases between them. The CDR3 contains 13 residues. The V gene's germline CDR1 is LNHDA and CDR2 SQIVND (reference sequence). The CDR3 region is CASSIRDTYEQYF. For the CDR3, the DNA is TGTGCCAGTAGTATCAGGGATACCTACGAGCAGTACTTC.

This chain links TRBV7-3 with TRBJ2-1; a weak D match, TRBD2 (5 bases). Trimming removed 1 base from V and 8 bases from J, with 15 bases in between. Germline-derived CDR1 and CDR2 are SGHTA and FQGTGA. CDR3 length: 15 amino acids. CDR3 sequence reads: CASSLIPMKRDEQFF. CDR3 DNA sequence: TGTGCCAGCAGCTTAATCCCCATGAAGAGGGATGAGCAGTTCTTC. Supplemented by reference TRBV7-3 and TRBJ2-1, the full variable domain reads GAGVSQTPSNKVTEKGKYVELRCDPISGHTALYWYRQSLGQGPEFLIYFQGTGAADDSGLPNDRFFAVRPEGSVSTLKIQRTERGDSAVYLCASSLIPMKRDEQFFGPGTRLTVL.

The chain couples TRBV18 to TRBJ1-2; TRBD1 matches 8 bases. The length of the CDR3 is 15 residues. J was trimmed by 7 bases and V by 6 bases; bases with no gene match: 13. Germline V lookup: CDR1 KGHSH, CDR2 LQKENI. This CDR3 reads CASSLSGQGMRGYTF. The CDR3 nucleotides are TGTGCCAGCTCCTTGAGCGGACAGGGAATGCGTGGCTACACCTTC.

The CDR3 nucleotides are TGTGCCAGCAGCGTAGAGATTGGGGGAAACACCATATATTTT. Its translation: CASSVEIGGNTIYF. The chain uses TRBV9 and TRBJ1-3; no firm D call. CDR1 SGDLS and CDR2 YYNGEE come from the germline V gene. CDR3 length: 14 residues. V was cut by 0 bases and J by 4 bases, with 8 bases left in between. Full variable domain (rest looked up from reference TRBV9 and TRBJ1-3): DSGVTQTPKHLITATGQRVTLRCSPRSGDLSVYWYQQSLDQGLQFLIQYYNGEERAKGNILERFSAQQFPDLHSELNLSSLELGDSALYFCASSVEIGGNTIYFGEGSWLTVV.

The gene calls are TRBV19 and TRBJ1-6, with D unresolved. The germline V gene has CDR1 LNHDA and CDR2 SQIVND (reference sequence). The CDR3 covers 13 residues. V was shortened by 5 bases and J by 9 bases, with 11 bases between the two germline ends. In DNA, the CDR3 is TGTGCCAGTAGTTACCAGGCGGTTTCACCCCTCCACTTT. Translating gives CASSYQAVSPLHF.

The chain combines TRBV5-1 with TRBJ2-5; 12 bases map to TRBD1. CDR3 length: 17 amino acids. Germline assignment: CDR1 SGHRS and CDR2 YFSETQ. V shed 3 bases, J shed 2 bases, and the junction held 8 bases outside the gene matches. This CDR3 reads CASSSQGQGAWQETQYF. CDR3 DNA: TGCGCCAGCAGCTCCCAGGGACAGGGGGCTTGGCAAGAGACCCAGTACTTC.

The chain recombines TRBV28 with TRBJ2-7, with D unresolved. The V end was cut by 5 bases, the J end by 3 bases, with 11 bases between. The germline gives CDR1 MDHEN, CDR2 SYDVKM. CDR3 length: 13 amino acids. The CDR3 region is CASSERTVYEQYF. CDR3 sequence (DNA): TGTGCCAGCAGTGAAAGGACGGTCTACGAGCAGTACTTC.

This chain connects TRBV5-1 to TRBJ2-3; D call uncertain. The CDR3 extends over 14 amino acids. V was pared by 5 bases and J by 0 bases, with 10 bases between. Germline lookup yields CDR1 SGHRS and CDR2 YFSETQ. The CDR3 sequence is CASSRLESTDTQYF. CDR3 DNA sequence: TGCGCCAGCAGTAGGTTGGAGAGCACAGATACGCAGTATTTT.

The chain employs TRBV24-1 and TRBJ2-7; 10 positions agree with TRBD1. V shed 4 bases, J shed 3 bases, and the junction held 5 bases outside the gene matches. Germline assignment: CDR1 KGHDR and CDR2 SFDVKD. This CDR3 spans 15 amino acids. CDR3 nucleotides: TGTGCCACCAGTGACTCGGGACAGGGGTTCTACGAGCAGTACTTC. This translates into CATSDSGQGFYEQYF.

The chain combines TRBV21-1 with TRBJ2-1; the table gives TRBD1 as D, unverified against the DNA. TRBV21-1 is designated a pseudogene. The CDR3 runs 17 residues. As DNA, the CDR3 is TGTGCCAGCAGCGGGCAAGACCAGGGGGTCCTAGGCAATGAGCAGTTCTTC. Translating it yields CASSGQDQGVLGNEQFF.

The V call is TRBV11-2, the J call TRBJ2-1; D is undetermined. The germline V gene encodes CDR1 SGHAT and CDR2 FQNNGV. The CDR3 has 13 residues. V lost 0 bases, J lost 8 bases, and 8 bases lay in between. The chain's CDR3 is CASSLDPGYEQFF. CDR3 coding DNA: TGTGCCAGCAGCTTAGACCCTGGGTATGAGCAGTTCTTC. The full variable domain, rest sourced from reference TRBV11-2 and TRBJ2-1, is EAGVAQSPRYKIIEKRQSVAFWCNPISGHATLYWYQQILGQGPKLLIQFQNNGVVDDSQLPKDRFSAERLKGVDSTLKIQPAKLEDSAVYLCASSLDPGYEQFFGPGTRLTVL.

The chain combines TRBV11-2 with TRBJ2-3; D gene ambiguous. V was cut by 3 bases and J by 4 bases, with 8 bases left in between. The CDR3 length is 13 residues. Germline lookup yields CDR1 SGHAT and CDR2 FQNNGV. The CDR3 spells CASSLYSSDTQYF. The CDR3 nucleotides are TGTGCCAGCAGCTTGTATAGTTCAGATACGCAGTATTTT.

The chain joins TRBV20-1 to TRBJ1-2, with no clear D. CDR1 is DFQATT and CDR2 is SNEGSKA in the germline V gene (reference sequence). The CDR3 loop spans 8 amino acids. The CDR3 DNA follows: TGCAATATAGATGGCTACACCTTC. As protein: CNIDGYTF.

The genes are TRBV10-2 and TRBJ2-7; the D call may be TRBD1 or TRBD2 (6 bases each). The CDR3 runs 18 residues. Trimming cost V 4 bases and J 5 bases, with 27 bases left between them. The germline V gene has CDR1 WSHSY and CDR2 SAAADI. The CDR3 is CASSGGEWGARVSDEQYF. CDR3 nucleotide sequence: TGCGCCAGCAGTGGAGGTGAATGGGGGGCAAGGGTCTCGGACGAGCAGTACTTC.

The rearrangement links TRBV9 to TRBJ2-1, with 8 bases identical to TRBD2. Germline loops: CDR1 SGDLS, CDR2 YYNGEE. With V trimmed by 3 bases and J by 8 bases, 7 bases remained unmatched. The CDR3 runs 14 residues. CDR3 in amino acids: CASSDQAGDHEQFF. CDR3 DNA sequence: TGTGCCAGCAGCGATCAAGCGGGAGACCATGAGCAGTTCTTC.

The chain employs TRBV9 and TRBJ2-3; 8 nucleotides line up with TRBD1. CDR3 length: 18 residues. Germline V gene lookup returns CDR1 SGDLS and CDR2 YYNGEE. Trimming cost V 4 bases and J 1 base; bases outside gene matches: 14. CDR3 residues: CASSSGVLAGGRTDTQYF. The CDR3 DNA reads as TGTGCCAGCAGCTCAGGAGTCCTGGCAGGGGGCCGCACAGATACGCAGTATTTT. Together with reference TRBV9 and TRBJ2-3, the CDR3 gives the full variable domain: DSGVTQTPKHLITATGQRVTLRCSPRSGDLSVYWYQQSLDQGLQFLIQYYNGEERAKGNILERFSAQQFPDLHSELNLSSLELGDSALYFCASSSGVLAGGRTDTQYFGPGTRLTVL.

The J gene is TRBJ2-1, the V gene TRBV4-2; 8 positions match TRBD2. The CDR3 consists of 15 residues. Trimming took 5 bases from V and 0 from J; bases not matched to a gene: 3. Per germline, CDR1 LGHNA and CDR2 YNFKEQ. The CDR3 DNA is TGTGCCAGCAGCGTAGCGGGAAGCTCCTACAATGAGCAGTTCTTC. Amino acid sequence: CASSVAGSSYNEQFF.

V usage is TRBV19 and J usage is TRBJ2-1, with D perhaps matching TRBD2 (6 bases). Trimming left V 2 bases short and J 0 bases short, with 8 bases between. Germline-derived CDR1 and CDR2 are LNHDA and SQIVND (reference sequence). The CDR3 covers 15 residues. For the CDR3, the DNA is TGTGCCAGTAGTATATTGGGGGGCTCCTACAATGAGCAGTTCTTC. This gives the protein CASSILGGSYNEQFF.

The gene calls are TRBV27 and TRBJ2-3, with D tentatively TRBD1 or TRBD2 (6 bases each). Germline CDR1 MNHEY, CDR2 SMNVEV (reference sequence). This CDR3 is built from 13 residues. The V gene lost 1 base and the J gene lost 6 bases, with 8 bases spanning the gap. The chain's CDR3 is CASSLWGADTQYF. The CDR3 coding sequence is TGTGCCAGCAGTTTATGGGGGGCTGATACGCAGTATTTT.

CDR3 residues: CASGPPGHRNQPQHF. The CDR3 nucleotides read TGTGCCAGCGGCCCCCCGGGACATCGCAATCAGCCCCAGCATTTT. The gene calls are TRBV6-2 or TRBV6-3 and TRBJ1-5; D may be TRBD1 (6 bases). Trimming removed 8 bases from V and 2 bases from J, with 16 bases in between. This CDR3 contains 15 residues. CDR1 and CDR2 (germline): MNHEY, SVGEGT.

The rearrangement links TRBV5-4 to TRBJ1-4; D remains unclear. The germline CDR1 and CDR2 sequences are SGHNT and YYREEE (reference sequence). Trimming pared 3 bases from V and 8 bases from J, leaving 8 bases between. CDR3 size: 12 residues. The CDR3 DNA reads as TGTGCCAGCAGCTCCAACGGGGAAAAACTGTTTTTT. Its translation is CASSSNGEKLFF.

Only one count was recorded for this clone. This chain connects TRBV11-2 to TRBJ2-1; 9 bases agree with TRBD1. CDR1 and CDR2 (germline): SGHAT, FQNNGV. V trimming: 1 base; J trimming: 10 bases; junction bases outside the gene matches: 2. This CDR3 is 13 amino acids long. This CDR3 reads CASSLVGTGEQFF. The CDR3 nucleotides read TGTGCCAGCAGCTTAGTCGGGACAGGGGAGCAGTTCTTC.

The chain couples TRBV20-1 to TRBJ1-1, with no clear D. Trimming left V 6 bases short and J 0 bases short, with 5 bases between. In germline, CDR1 is DFQATT, CDR2 SNEGSKA (reference sequence). The CDR3 length is 11 residues. In DNA, the CDR3 is TGCAGTGCAGTGATGAACACTGAAGCTTTCTTT. Protein product: CSAVMNTEAFF.

The CDR3, as DNA: TGTGCCAGCAGGGAGGAATCCAACTATGGCTACACCTTC. It specifies CASREESNYGYTF. This rearrangement joins TRBV6-5 to TRBJ1-2; no reliable D call. This CDR3 has 13 amino acids. Germline loops: CDR1 MNHEY, CDR2 SVGAGI. With 6 bases removed from V and 2 bases from J, the gap between germline ends came to 10 bases.

The rearrangement joins TRBV19 to TRBJ2-2; a possible D gene is TRBD1 (5 bases). CDR3 length: 15 residues. Trimming cost V 5 bases and J 1 base, with 11 bases left between them. Looked up from germline, CDR1 is LNHDA and CDR2 is SQIVND (reference sequence). CDR3 residues: CASSVTGLNTGELFF. The CDR3 DNA reads as TGTGCCAGTAGTGTCACAGGCTTGAACACCGGGGAGCTGTTTTTT. Full variable domain (rest looked up from reference TRBV19 and TRBJ2-2): DGGITQSPKYLFRKEGQNVTLSCEQNLNHDAMYWYRQDPGQGLRLIYYSQIVNDFQKGDIAEGYSVSREKKESFPLTVTSAQKNPTAFYLCASSVTGLNTGELFFGEGSRLTVL.